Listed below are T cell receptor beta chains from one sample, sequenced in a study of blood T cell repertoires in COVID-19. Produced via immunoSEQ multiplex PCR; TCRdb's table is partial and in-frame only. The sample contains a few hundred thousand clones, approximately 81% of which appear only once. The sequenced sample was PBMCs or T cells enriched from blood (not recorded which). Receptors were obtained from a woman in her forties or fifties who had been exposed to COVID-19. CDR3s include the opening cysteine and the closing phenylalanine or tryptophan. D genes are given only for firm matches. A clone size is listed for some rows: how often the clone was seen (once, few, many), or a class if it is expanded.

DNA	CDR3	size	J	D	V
TGCAGCGTTGAACCGACTAGCGGGGAATACCAAGAGACCCAGTACTTC	CSVEPTSGEYQETQYF	NA	TRBJ2-5	TRBD2	TRBV29-1
TGCGCCAGCAGCTTCTTAGGGGAGGGCTATGGCTACACCTTC	CASSFLGEGYGYTF	NA	TRBJ1-2	NA	TRBV5-1
TGTGCCAGCAGCCAAGTAGCTAGCGGGGCGGAGACCCAGTACTTC	CASSQVASGAETQYF	NA	TRBJ2-5	TRBD2	TRBV3-1/TRBV3-2
TGTGCCAGCAGTTATCGGGGGACCAACAATGAGCAGTTCTTC	CASSYRGTNNEQFF	NA	TRBJ2-1	NA	TRBV13
TGTGCCTGGAGTCGACAGCTGAACACTGAAGCTTTCTTT	CAWSRQLNTEAFF	NA	TRBJ1-1	NA	TRBV30
TGTGCCAGCACTGCAGGGGATAGTCAGCCCCAGCATTTT	CASTAGDSQPQHF	NA	TRBJ1-5	NA	TRBV2
TGTGCCAGTAGTCTGGCGGGCACTGAAGCTTTCTTT	CASSLAGTEAFF	NA	TRBJ1-1	NA	TRBV19
TGTGCCAGCAGCCCCTCCGGGACAGCGACTTCTAACTATGGCTACACCTTC	CASSPSGTATSNYGYTF	NA	TRBJ1-2	TRBD1	TRBV13
TGTGCCAGTAGCCACTCAGGGGGCAAGGCTTTCTTT	CASSHSGGKAFF	once	TRBJ1-1	TRBD1	TRBV19
TGTGCCAGCAGTTACTGGTTAGGGGGAAGTGACGAGCAGTACTTC	CASSYWLGGSDEQYF	NA	TRBJ2-7	NA	TRBV6-2/TRBV6-3
TGTGCCATCAGTGATTCCAGGACTAACCCTGAGCAGTTCTTC	CAISDSRTNPEQFF	NA	TRBJ2-1	NA	TRBV10-3
TGTGCCAGCAGTTTGGACAGGGCCGCCGAAAAACTGTTTTTT	CASSLDRAAEKLFF	NA	TRBJ1-4	TRBD1	TRBV6-5
TGTGCCAGTAGTCTCGCCCGGGGAGAGTTTCACACTGAAGCTTTCTTT	CASSLARGEFHTEAFF	NA	TRBJ1-1	NA	TRBV19
TGTGCCAGTAGTATAGATGGGGGACGGCGGGGGAACACCGGGGAGCTGTTTTTT	CASSIDGGRRGNTGELFF	NA	TRBJ2-2	NA	TRBV19
TGTGCCATCAGTGGCGCCGGGACAGGGAGGTATGGCTACACCTTC	CAISGAGTGRYGYTF	NA	TRBJ1-2	TRBD1	TRBV10-3
TGTGCCACGACCCCGACAGGGAGCTCCTACAATGAGCAGTTCTTC	CATTPTGSSYNEQFF	NA	TRBJ2-1	TRBD1	TRBV10-3
TGCGCCAGCAGCTTGGTTACCAGGGGCCCCTCCACTGAAGCTTTCTTT	CASSLVTRGPSTEAFF	NA	TRBJ1-1	NA	TRBV5-1
TGCGCCAGCAGCGCTCAACCCCTAGCGGGAGAAGACAATGAGCAGTTCTTC	CASSAQPLAGEDNEQFF	NA	TRBJ2-1	TRBD2	TRBV5-1
TGTGCCAGCAGCTTGGGACAGGGGAACACTGAAGCTTTCTTT	CASSLGQGNTEAFF	NA	TRBJ1-1	TRBD1	TRBV11-1
TGTGCCAGCAGGTCGTCGGGGTACGGAACAGATACGCAGTATTTT	CASRSSGYGTDTQYF	once	TRBJ2-3	NA	TRBV11-2
TGTGCCAGCCGGGATTTCTCCTACAATGAGCAGTTCTTC	CASRDFSYNEQFF	NA	TRBJ2-1	NA	TRBV2
TGTGCCAGCTCCTTAAGCGGGGGGGATCAAGATACGCAGTATTTT	CASSLSGGDQDTQYF	NA	TRBJ2-3	TRBD2	TRBV9
TGCAGCCCACAGTACACTGAAGCTTTCTTT	CSPQYTEAFF	once	TRBJ1-1	NA	TRBV20-1
TGTGCCAGCACTCCCAGTGGCTCCTTCTATGGCTACACCTTC	CASTPSGSFYGYTF	NA	TRBJ1-2	NA	TRBV6-5
TGTGCCAGCAGCTTGGACCTAGTAGCGTATGAGCAGTTCTTC	CASSLDLVAYEQFF	once	TRBJ2-1	NA	TRBV5-5
TGTGCCAGCAGCACCCGGGACAGGGGGCGAGCTTTCTTT	CASSTRDRGRAFF	NA	TRBJ1-1	TRBD1	TRBV12-3/TRBV12-4
TGCGCCAGCAGCTTCGGAGACAGGCCTTACTATGGCTACACCTTC	CASSFGDRPYYGYTF	NA	TRBJ1-2	NA	TRBV5-1
TGCGCCAGCAGCGTCCGTAGCGGGGGGGACTCCGATACGCAGTATTTT	CASSVRSGGDSDTQYF	NA	TRBJ2-3	TRBD2	TRBV4-1
TGCGCCAGCGCGGACAGTTCTGGAAACACCATATATTTT	CASADSSGNTIYF	NA	TRBJ1-3	NA	TRBV5-1
TGTGCCAGCAACAGGGTAAGCAATCAGCCCCAGCATTTT	CASNRVSNQPQHF	once	TRBJ1-5	NA	TRBV6-5
TGTGCCAGCAGTTTGGGCGGGATGGGGCTGACCAACGTCCTGACTTTC	CASSLGGMGLTNVLTF	NA	TRBJ2-6	NA	TRBV28
TGTGCCAGCAGCAGGGCTAGCTGGGACGAGCAGTACTTC	CASSRASWDEQYF	NA	TRBJ2-7	NA	TRBV9
TGTGCCAGCAGTACTACCAGGGGGCGGGATTGGGAGACCCAGTACTTC	CASSTTRGRDWETQYF	few	TRBJ2-5	TRBD1	TRBV6-2/TRBV6-3
TGTGCCAGCAGCTCAACGAGGGGGGGAGGTGAAAAACTGTTTTTT	CASSSTRGGGEKLFF	NA	TRBJ1-4	NA	TRBV7-2
TGTGCCAGCTCCCTGGGGACAGCGACGGGTGGAAACACCATATATTTT	CASSLGTATGGNTIYF	NA	TRBJ1-3	TRBD1	TRBV18
TGTGCCAGCAGCGCCGGGACAGGCTACACCTTC	CASSAGTGYTF	NA	TRBJ1-2	NA	TRBV9
TGTGCCAGCAGTTTAACCGGGTCGGCTAATGAAAAACTGTTTTTT	CASSLTGSANEKLFF	NA	TRBJ1-4	NA	TRBV28